These 9 T cell receptor beta chains were sequenced from one sample in a study of T cells in Graves' hyperthyroidism and ophthalmopathy. Authors of the study amplified TCR beta CDR3 regions from RNA transcripts. The HTBI primer set was used in a first-round RT-PCR of the TCR CDR3. TCRdb re-called the multiplex PCR reads with MiXCR, one entry per CDR3 protein. The table shows about 420,000 distinct CDR3 sequences, with roughly 13% occurring only once. The specimen sequenced was blood. These receptors all stem from a woman aged 18-30 years with Graves' hyperthyroidism.

This clonotype was seen ten or more times. V gene TRBV12-3 or TRBV12-4 combines with J gene TRBJ2-5, with D possibly TRBD2 on 6 matching bases. Trimming left V 7 bases short and J 7 bases short, with 19 bases between. The CDR3 contains 14 residues. Here the CDR3 DNA reads TGTGCCAGCACAACCGGGACTCGGTCCGGGACCCAGTACTTC. Its translation is CASTTGTRSGTQYF.

Many counts were recorded for this clonotype. The rearrangement joins TRBV20-1 to TRBJ2-3; D is perhaps TRBD1 (5 bases). The V end lost 3 bases, the J end lost 0 bases, and 16 bases lay between the germline ends. Germline lookup yields CDR1 DFQATT and CDR2 SNEGSKA (reference sequence). The CDR3 has 16 amino acids. CDR3 DNA: TGCAGTGCTAGGGCCTCCAGGGCGGCTAGCACAGATACGCAGTATTTT. Protein sequence: CSARASRAASTDTQYF.

This clonotype was recorded at least ten times. V and J are TRBV28 and TRBJ2-5; TRBD1 is a possible D gene (6 bases). This CDR3 has 15 amino acids. CDR1 MDHEN and CDR2 SYDVKM come from the germline V gene. Trimming took off 6 bases at V and 3 bases at J, with 17 bases between the two ends. CDR3 region: CASSPGPTGEETQYF. The CDR3 region has the DNA TGTGCCAGCAGCCCGGGGCCGACAGGAGAAGAGACCCAGTACTTC.

The J gene is TRBJ2-5, the V gene TRBV20-1; 11 nucleotides agree with TRBD2. Germline values: CDR1 DFQATT, CDR2 SNEGSKA (reference sequence). This CDR3 contains 15 residues. Losses at the gene ends were 5 bases for V and 6 bases for J; bases not matched to a gene: 11. The CDR3 loop is CSAETTSGRRQTQYF. CDR3 nucleotide sequence: TGCAGTGCTGAGACCACTAGCGGGAGACGACAGACCCAGTACTTC.

The V call is TRBV27, the J call TRBJ2-3, with D perhaps assigned TRBD1 or TRBD2 (5 bases each). The CDR3 has 14 amino acids. CDR1 and CDR2 (germline): MNHEY, SMNVEV (reference sequence). Trimming removed 0 bases at V and 14 bases at J, with 18 bases between. For the CDR3, the DNA is TGTGCCAGCAGTTTATCGAGGGGAGAGTTGGTAATGTATTTT. Amino acids: CASSLSRGELVMYF.

This clonotype was observed a single time. This chain joins TRBV29-1 and TRBJ2-7; 11 nucleotides align to TRBD2. The CDR3 covers 16 residues. Germline CDR1 reads SQVTM; CDR2 reads ANQGSEA. J was trimmed by 5 bases and V by 8 bases; bases with no gene match: 17. This CDR3 is CSTRRQLAGDLDEQYF. For the CDR3, the DNA is TGCAGCACCCGAAGGCAACTAGCGGGGGATTTGGACGAGCAGTACTTC.

This clonotype appeared many times. This sequence joins TRBV11-2 and TRBJ1-2, with a weak D call TRBD1 (6 bases). The V gene lost 5 bases and the J gene lost 4 bases, with 14 bases spanning the gap. CDR3 length equals 14 residues. The germline V gene encodes CDR1 SGHAT and CDR2 FQNNGV. The CDR3 region is CASSPTDRSYGYTF. Here the CDR3 DNA reads TGTGCCAGCAGCCCCACCGACAGGAGCTATGGCTACACCTTC.

This clonotype was counted at least ten times. J is TRBJ2-7 and V is TRBV7-9; the D gene is possibly TRBD1 (5 bases). V was trimmed by 5 bases and J by 3 bases, leaving 11 bases between them. There are 13 residues in the CDR3. CDR1 and CDR2 from the germline V gene are SEHNR and FQNEAQ (reference sequence). This chain's CDR3 is CASSADSYYEQYF. The CDR3 region has the DNA TGTGCCAGCAGCGCCGACAGTTACTACGAGCAGTACTTC. The whole variable domain, remainder taken from reference TRBV7-9 and TRBJ2-7, is DTGVSQNPRHKITKRGQNVTFRCDPISEHNRLYWYRQTLGQGPEFLTYFQNEAQLEKSRLLSDRFSAERPKGSFSTLEIQRTEQGDSAMYLCASSADSYYEQYFGPGTRLTVT.

This clonotype occurred many times. The gene calls are TRBV7-2 and TRBJ2-3; D gene ambiguous. V lost 3 bases and J 4 bases, leaving 11 bases between the germline ends. The CDR3 spans 14 residues. CDR1 is SGHTA, CDR2 FQGNSA, per germline. The CDR3 is CASSFLGDADTQYF. As DNA, the CDR3 is TGTGCCAGCAGCTTCCTTGGCGACGCAGATACGCAGTATTTT.